A selection of T cell receptor beta chains follows, all from one sample in a study of Graves' ophthalmopathy and Graves' hyperthyroidism. MiXCR, applied by TCRdb to the multiplex PCR reads, yields one record per CDR3 protein. The repertoire holds 500,000 to 700,000 distinct CDR3 sequences, approximately 21% seen once, with roughly 7.4% in the top ten. The sequenced sample was peripheral blood. The receptors were sampled from a woman between 18 and 30 years old with stable Graves' hyperthyroidism. Some clones in this sample may be carry-over from other donors' samples. Each CDR3 is given with its conserved first and last residue. Each record gives: CDR3 DNA, CDR3 protein, D gene, V gene, clone size, J gene. A D gene is named only where the DNA matches it firmly. Not all rows give a size; the values are once, few, many and, for expanded clones, a class.

DNA: TGTGCCAGCAGCCCAAGAGAGGGACTAGGGGGAACGGCCGGGGAGCTGTTTTTT
CDR3: CASSPREGLGGTAGELFF
D: TRBD2
V: TRBV7-3
size: many
J: TRBJ2-2

DNA: TGTGCCAGCAGTTTCACAGGGGTTGGGATTGTTGATTCACCCCTCCACTTT
CDR3: CASSFTGVGIVDSPLHF
D: TRBD1
V: TRBV6-2/TRBV6-3
size: many
J: TRBJ1-6

DNA: TGCGCCAGCAGCTTGGGACGGATAGAAGAGACCCAGTACTTC
CDR3: CASSLGRIEETQYF
D: -
V: TRBV5-1
size: -
J: TRBJ2-5

DNA: TGTGCCAGCAGCTTACCCGGAGGGGGGGGCTACACCTTC
CDR3: CASSLPGGGGYTF
D: -
V: TRBV7-9
size: few
J: TRBJ1-2

DNA: TGTGCCTGGAGGTGGCTCAACACTGAAGCTTTCTTT
CDR3: CAWRWLNTEAFF
D: -
V: TRBV30
size: many
J: TRBJ1-1

DNA: TGCAGCGTCACACAGGGGGCTGGGGCCAACGTCCTGACTTTC
CDR3: CSVTQGAGANVLTF
D: TRBD1
V: TRBV29-1
size: many
J: TRBJ2-6

DNA: TGTGCCAGCAGTTACTCCAAAATCAGACAGCTCTCCTACGAGCAGTACTTC
CDR3: CASSYSKIRQLSYEQYF
D: -
V: TRBV6-2/TRBV6-3
size: many
J: TRBJ2-7

DNA: TGTGCCAGCAGCCTCCACTCGACAGGGGTCGACGAGCAGTACTTC
CDR3: CASSLHSTGVDEQYF
D: TRBD1
V: TRBV9
size: many
J: TRBJ2-7

DNA: TGTGCCAGCAGTTACGGCAGAACAGACTATGGCTACACCTTC
CDR3: CASSYGRTDYGYTF
D: -
V: TRBV6-5
size: many
J: TRBJ1-2

DNA: TGTGCCAGCAGTGTCTCAGGAGGGGGCCAGGAGACCCAGTACTTC
CDR3: CASSVSGGGQETQYF
D: -
V: TRBV6-1
size: many
J: TRBJ2-5

DNA: TGCGCCAGCAGCCCCAGATTAAGGAACACTGAAGCTTTCTTT
CDR3: CASSPRLRNTEAFF
D: -
V: TRBV5-1
size: -
J: TRBJ1-1

DNA: TGTGCCAGCAGCTTGCTCCCAGGGAGGAACACCGGGGAGCTGTTTTTT
CDR3: CASSLLPGRNTGELFF
D: -
V: TRBV5-5
size: many
J: TRBJ2-2

DNA: TGTGCCAGCAGTCCGGGGGGGTCAGGTTTCGTCTACGAGCAGTACTTC
CDR3: CASSPGGSGFVYEQYF
D: TRBD2
V: TRBV12-3/TRBV12-4
size: many
J: TRBJ2-7

DNA: TGTGCCAGCAGCGTAGAAGCGGGGGGGCTGGAGACCCAGTACTTC
CDR3: CASSVEAGGLETQYF
D: TRBD2
V: TRBV9
size: many
J: TRBJ2-5

DNA: TGTGCCAGTAGTACCCAAACCCTATTTGGGGGAGGCAATCAGCCCCAGCATTTT
CDR3: CASSTQTLFGGGNQPQHF
D: -
V: TRBV19
size: many
J: TRBJ1-5

DNA: TGTGCCAGCAGCCCCCTGATAGGAAGCGAGCAGTACTTC
CDR3: CASSPLIGSEQYF
D: -
V: TRBV7-2
size: -
J: TRBJ2-7

DNA: TGTGCCAGCAGTGCGGGGGATAGCGGGATAGGAGACGAGCAGTACTTC
CDR3: CASSAGDSGIGDEQYF
D: TRBD2
V: TRBV6-1
size: -
J: TRBJ2-7

DNA: TGTGCCAGCAGTTTATCGGGCCTCTACGAGCAGTACTTC
CDR3: CASSLSGLYEQYF
D: -
V: TRBV6-5
size: many
J: TRBJ2-7

DNA: TGTGCCAGCAGTGGCCGGGACAGGGCCGCCGGGGAGCTGTTTTTT
CDR3: CASSGRDRAAGELFF
D: TRBD1
V: TRBV6-1
size: many
J: TRBJ2-2

DNA: TGTGCCAGCAGTTACGGGGGGGCTCAAGAGACCCAGTACTTC
CDR3: CASSYGGAQETQYF
D: -
V: TRBV6-5
size: -
J: TRBJ2-5

DNA: TGTGCTAGTGGTATAACAGGGGGCCACGAGCAGTACTTC
CDR3: CASGITGGHEQYF
D: TRBD1
V: TRBV12-5
size: -
J: TRBJ2-7

DNA: TGCAGCGTTAGGAGGGAGACCCAGTACTTC
CDR3: CSVRRETQYF
D: -
V: TRBV29-1
size: many
J: TRBJ2-5